The present T cell receptor beta chain was sequenced within a study of T cell clones after liver transplantation. About the study: Post-transplant blood was tracked for graft-donor-reactive T cell clones identified in a pre-transplant mixed lymphocyte reaction. Three of the eight recipients were HCV-positive; the rest had non-autoimmune, non-viral transplant indications.

Profiling relied on immunoSEQ multiplex PCR, and the TCRdb table lists in-frame clones only, not all of them. The table shows about 51,000 clones, with roughly 71% occurring only once. The junction had 6 bases not matched to a gene; V was cut back by 4 bases and J by 6 bases. CDR1 is GTSNPN, CDR2 SVGIG, per germline (reference sequence). This CDR3 is 12 amino acids long. Findings and caveats of the study: In two subjects, few donor cells limited the measurable donor-reactive repertoire. Conclusions were preliminary, with small, heterogeneous patient groups.

Comment on this clone: Its specificity is unknown.

The source of this sequence is a human patient who received a liver transplant. The graft donor may have given rise to some T cells. The sequencing here drew on CD4+ T cells from blood, taken about 56 months after liver transplant. The chain carries TRBV30 and TRBJ2-7, with TRBD1 matching over 7 bases. CDR3 region: CAWTLTGSEQYF. CDR3 sequence (DNA): TGTGCCTGGACCCTGACAGGGTCCGAGCAGTACTTC.